This T cell receptor beta chain was recorded in a study of beta chain features in type 1 diabetes. The V gene lost 2 bases and the J gene lost 5 bases, with 12 bases spanning the gap. The CDR3 extends over 15 amino acids. CDR1 is LGHNA and CDR2 is YSLEER in the germline V gene. In its sample, this clone was seen a few times. What it binds is not known. The investigators reverse transcribed all of the isolated RNA, so they sequenced expressed TCRB transcripts. It was found that naive, central memory and regulatory T cell samples averaged approximately 3.9 million reads. The method was immunoSEQ multiplex PCR; TCRdb's version includes in-frame clones alone and lacks a portion of them. The table shows 600,000 to 750,000 clones, with 9.5% to 15% occurring only once. There was one heparinised blood draw per donor, averaging around 0.11 L. Isolation of CD4+ naive, central memory, regulatory and stem cell-like memory cells was achieved by sorting via CD45RO/CCR7/CD25/CD127/CD95/CD27.

Overall study findings and caveats: When Type 1 diabetes patients were examined, their TCRB CDR3s proved moderately but significantly shorter in all four CD4+ subsets. At VDJ recombination sites, type 1 diabetes patients had fewer insertions and more deleted nucleotides.

The specimen sequenced was naive CD4+ T cells from blood. The rearrangement uses TRBV4-3 and TRBJ2-2; D is perhaps TRBD2 (6 bases). This receptor was taken from a man aged 25 to 40 with type 1 diabetes. The CDR3 region is CASSQSGFRTGELFF. CDR3 sequence (DNA): TGCGCCAGCAGCCAAAGCGGGTTCAGGACCGGGGAGCTGTTTTTT.